Sequencing of this T cell receptor beta chain was carried out in a study of blood T cell repertoires in COVID-19. Looking at the study overall: Both acute and convalescent COVID-19 samples were obtained from the United States, Italy and Spain. T cells, B-cell-depleted T cells, or PBMCs provided the cDNA or gDNA that served as material.

TCRdb keeps only in-frame clones here, not all; method: immunoSEQ multiplex PCR. The table has around 300,000 clones, roughly 90% seen once. Donors in Cohort 3 counted as recovered after two negative PCRs, clearance, or symptom resolution. The CDR3 runs 14 residues. Germline V CDR1 and CDR2: PRHDT, FYEKMQ (reference sequence). V shed 3 bases and J shed 3 bases, with 12 bases lying between them. The chain joins TRBV13 to TRBJ2-7, with a possible D match to TRBD1 (6 bases). This TCR came from a woman in her twenties or thirties who had recovered from COVID-19. Sequenced input: PBMCs or T cells enriched from blood (not recorded which). As DNA, the CDR3 is TGTGCCAGCAGCTTCACAGGGTTAGACTACGAGCAGTACTTC. Its protein is CASSFTGLDYEQYF.